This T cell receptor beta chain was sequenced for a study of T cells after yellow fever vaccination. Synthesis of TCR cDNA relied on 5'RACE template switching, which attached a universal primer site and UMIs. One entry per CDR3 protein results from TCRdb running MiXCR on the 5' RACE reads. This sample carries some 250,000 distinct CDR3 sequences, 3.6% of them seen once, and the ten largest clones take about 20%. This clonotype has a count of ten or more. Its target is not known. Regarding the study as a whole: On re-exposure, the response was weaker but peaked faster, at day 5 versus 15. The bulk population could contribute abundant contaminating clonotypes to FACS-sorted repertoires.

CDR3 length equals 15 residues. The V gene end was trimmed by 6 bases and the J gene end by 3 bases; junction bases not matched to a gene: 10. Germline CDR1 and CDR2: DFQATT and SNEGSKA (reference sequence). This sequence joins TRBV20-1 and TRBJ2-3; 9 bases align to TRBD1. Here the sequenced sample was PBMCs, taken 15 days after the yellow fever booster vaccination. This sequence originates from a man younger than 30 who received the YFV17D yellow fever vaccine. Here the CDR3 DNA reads TGCAGTGCGGAGGGACAGGGAGCGGTGACAGATACGCAGTATTTT. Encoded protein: CSAEGQGAVTDTQYF.